The 17 T cell receptor beta chains given below trace back to one sample, sequenced in a study of coeliac disease. Some clones are missing from TCRdb's copy, which holds only in-frame ones; the method was immunoSEQ multiplex PCR. The repertoire holds 3,000 to 3,500 clones, with roughly 70% as singletons. Sample: intraepithelial lymphocytes from the gut. The source of these receptors is a man aged 18 to 29 with celiac disease on a gluten-free diet.

The V call is TRBV5-6, the J call TRBJ1-4, with 8 bases aligning to TRBD1. CDR3 length: 14 residues. After removal of 4 bases from V and 10 bases from J, the junction contained 9 bases not matched to a gene. Germline V gene sequence: CDR1 SGHDT, CDR2 YYEEEE. CDR3 sequence reads: CASSLLAGGGKLFF. Written as DNA, the CDR3 is TGTGCCAGCAGCCTTCTGGCAGGGGGCGGAAAACTGTTTTTT.

The V gene is TRBV4-3, the J gene TRBJ1-3, with TRBD1 matching over 8 bases. The CDR3 extends over 16 amino acids. CDR1 is LGHNA and CDR2 is YSLEER in the germline V gene. V shed 2 bases, J shed 4 bases, and the junction held 7 bases outside the gene matches. CDR3 sequence (DNA): TGCGCCAGCAGCCAATTCGGACAGGGACCAGGAAACACCATATATTTT. As protein: CASSQFGQGPGNTIYF.

This chain joins TRBV29-1 and TRBJ2-1; 9 nucleotides line up with TRBD2. This CDR3 spans 16 amino acids. After removal of 4 bases from V and 2 bases from J, the junction contained 9 bases not matched to a gene. Germline CDR1 SQVTM, CDR2 ANQGSEA. Here the CDR3 reads CSVVRVGGGAYNEQFF. The CDR3 region has the DNA TGCAGCGTTGTTCGTGTTGGCGGGGGGGCCTACAATGAGCAGTTCTTC.

The CDR3 sequence is CASDTGNEQFF. Written as DNA, the CDR3 is TGTGCCAGTGATACAGGGAATGAGCAGTTCTTC. The chain uses TRBV19 and TRBJ2-1, with a possible D match to TRBD1 (6 bases). Per germline, CDR1 LNHDA and CDR2 SQIVND (reference sequence). The V and J ends lost 8 bases and 7 bases respectively, with 9 bases between them. This CDR3 region has 11 residues.

The chain carries TRBV30 and TRBJ1-2, with a weak D call TRBD1 (6 bases). CDR1 and CDR2 (germline): GTSNPN, SVGIG (reference sequence). V gave up 3 bases and J gave up 3 bases, with 20 bases separating them. CDR3 size: 16 residues. This CDR3 is CAWSPSWGGADYGYTF. As DNA, the CDR3 is TGTGCCTGGAGCCCCTCCTGGGGGGGCGCGGACTATGGCTACACCTTC.

This clone appeared a few times. The rearrangement joins TRBV4-2 to TRBJ2-3; perhaps TRBD1 as D (5 bases). V lost 5 bases, J lost 10 bases, and 16 bases lay in between. The germline V gene encodes CDR1 LGHNA and CDR2 YNFKEQ. The CDR3 totals 13 residues. The CDR3 DNA reads as TGTGCCAGCAGCTTCCTCACAGGATTGGCGCAGTATTTT. This sequence encodes CASSFLTGLAQYF.

The genes are TRBV28 and TRBJ1-1; D is unclear. The CDR3 runs to 14 residues. From germline, CDR1 is MDHEN and CDR2 SYDVKM. Trimming shortened V by 5 bases and J by 6 bases, and 16 bases separated the two germline ends. The DNA for the CDR3 is TGTGCCAGCAGTCCCACACATTTGGTACCTGAAGCTTTCTTT. Translating it yields CASSPTHLVPEAFF.

There are a few counts of this clone. The chain joins TRBV5-6 to TRBJ1-2; perhaps TRBD1 as D (6 bases). Trimming left V 0 bases short and J 8 bases short, with 11 bases between. The germline gives CDR1 SGHDT, CDR2 YYEEEE. The CDR3 runs to 13 residues. The CDR3 reads CASSLEQGLGYTF. CDR3 DNA sequence: TGTGCCAGCAGCTTGGAACAGGGCTTGGGCTACACCTTC.

The gene calls are TRBV28 and TRBJ1-2; 7 bases fit TRBD1. The trim removed 6 bases at V and 6 bases at J, leaving 10 bases unmatched. Germline values: CDR1 MDHEN, CDR2 SYDVKM. The CDR3 length is 14 residues. The CDR3 nucleotides are TGTGCCAGCAGCCGACCGACAGGGTTGGATGGCTACACCTTC. As protein: CASSRPTGLDGYTF.

The chain uses TRBV15 and TRBJ2-5, with 8 bases aligning to TRBD2. This CDR3 has 16 amino acids. Germline lookup yields CDR1 LNHNV and CDR2 YYDKDF (reference sequence). Trimming at V came to 5 bases and at J to 3 bases, leaving 11 bases not matched to a gene. CDR3 DNA: TGTGCCACCAGCGGAAGAGGTCGAGCGGGGGAAGAGACCCAGTACTTC. Its protein product is CATSGRGRAGEETQYF.

The chain is built from TRBV5-5 and TRBJ2-2; possible D gene TRBD1, 5 bases. From germline, CDR1 is SGHKS and CDR2 YYEKEE (reference sequence). The CDR3 loop spans 13 amino acids. V gave up 4 bases and J gave up 6 bases, with 10 bases separating them. This CDR3 reads CASSPRVAGELFF. Here the CDR3 DNA reads TGTGCCAGCAGCCCCAGGGTTGCCGGGGAGCTGTTTTTT.

The chain links TRBV7-9 to TRBJ2-2; TRBD1 matches at 10 bases. This CDR3 has 17 amino acids. Germline loops: CDR1 SEHNR, CDR2 FQNEAQ (reference sequence). The V segment lost 4 bases and the J segment 5 bases; nucleotides outside the gene matches: 10. CDR3 in amino acids: CASSSERQGAGTGELFF. CDR3 coding DNA: TGTGCCAGCAGCTCAGAGAGACAGGGGGCAGGGACCGGGGAGCTGTTTTTT.

The rearrangement links TRBV19 to TRBJ1-2, with D perhaps TRBD1 (5 bases). Germline CDR1 LNHDA, CDR2 SQIVND (reference sequence). V lost 6 bases to trimming and J lost 4 bases, with 12 bases between them. This CDR3 contains 13 residues. The CDR3 region has the DNA TGTGCCAGTAGGGCCTTGGGACTCTATGGCTACACCTTC. As protein: CASRALGLYGYTF.

This clone has more than one count but fewer than ten. The genes are TRBV5-4 and TRBJ2-1; 8 bases are shared with TRBD1. V trimming: 4 bases; J trimming: 3 bases; junction bases outside the gene matches: 6. The CDR3 has 15 residues. Germline V gives CDR1 SGHNT, CDR2 YYREEE (reference sequence). CDR3: CASSAGQGGYNEQFF. The CDR3 DNA reads as TGTGCCAGCAGCGCCGGACAGGGCGGCTACAATGAGCAGTTCTTC.

The chain combines TRBV9 with TRBJ1-2; weak D call: TRBD1 (6 bases). This CDR3 has 15 amino acids. In germline, CDR1 is SGDLS, CDR2 YYNGEE. Trimming pared 1 base from V and 1 base from J, leaving 11 bases between. The CDR3 region is CASSVNEGVNYGYTF. As DNA, the CDR3 is TGTGCCAGCAGCGTAAACGAGGGGGTTAACTATGGCTACACCTTC.

The chain links TRBV5-6 to TRBJ1-6; 7 bases line up with TRBD1. The CDR3 covers 17 residues. Losses at the gene ends were 4 bases for V and 7 bases for J; bases not matched to a gene: 14. Germline-derived CDR1 and CDR2 are SGHDT and YYEEEE. CDR3 loop: CASSLDRALGVNSPLHF. DNA of the CDR3: TGTGCCAGCAGCCTTGACAGGGCTCTAGGGGTCAATTCACCCCTCCACTTT.

This clone was seen a single time. This sequence joins TRBV5-6 and TRBJ2-2; D not resolved. Germline values: CDR1 SGHDT, CDR2 YYEEEE. Trimming removed 1 base from V and 2 bases from J, with 12 bases in between. The CDR3 runs to 16 residues. CDR3 nucleotides: TGTGCCAGCAGCTTGCTATTCCGATCTAACACCGGGGAGCTGTTTTTT. Translated: CASSLLFRSNTGELFF.